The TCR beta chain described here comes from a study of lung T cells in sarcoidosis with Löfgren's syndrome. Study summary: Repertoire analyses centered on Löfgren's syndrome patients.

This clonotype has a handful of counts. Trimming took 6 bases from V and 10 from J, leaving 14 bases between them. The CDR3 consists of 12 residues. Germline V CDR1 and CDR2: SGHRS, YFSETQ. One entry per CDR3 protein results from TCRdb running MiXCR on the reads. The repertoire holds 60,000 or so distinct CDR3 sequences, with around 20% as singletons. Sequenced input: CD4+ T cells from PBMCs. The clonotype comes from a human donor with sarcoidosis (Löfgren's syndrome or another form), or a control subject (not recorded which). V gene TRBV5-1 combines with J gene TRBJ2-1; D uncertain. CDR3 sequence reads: CASKSVPGEQFF. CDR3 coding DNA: TGCGCCAGCAAGAGTGTCCCAGGCGAGCAGTTCTTC.